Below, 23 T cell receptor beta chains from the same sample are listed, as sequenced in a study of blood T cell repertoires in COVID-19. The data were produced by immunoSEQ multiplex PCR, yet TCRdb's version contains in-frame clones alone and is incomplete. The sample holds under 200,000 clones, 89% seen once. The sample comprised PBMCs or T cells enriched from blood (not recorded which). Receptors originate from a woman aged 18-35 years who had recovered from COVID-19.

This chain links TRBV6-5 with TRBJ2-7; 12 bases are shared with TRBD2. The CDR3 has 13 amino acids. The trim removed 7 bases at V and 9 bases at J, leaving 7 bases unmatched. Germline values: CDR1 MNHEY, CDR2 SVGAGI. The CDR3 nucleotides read TGTGCCAGCACGACTAGCGGGAGCATGGTGCAGTACTTC. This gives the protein CASTTSGSMVQYF.

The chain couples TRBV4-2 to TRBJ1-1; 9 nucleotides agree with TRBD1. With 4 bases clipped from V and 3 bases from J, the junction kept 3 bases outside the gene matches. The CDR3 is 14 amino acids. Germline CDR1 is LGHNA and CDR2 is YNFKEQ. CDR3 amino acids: CASSPGQGYTEAFF. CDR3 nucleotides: TGTGCCAGCAGCCCGGGACAGGGCTACACTGAAGCTTTCTTT.

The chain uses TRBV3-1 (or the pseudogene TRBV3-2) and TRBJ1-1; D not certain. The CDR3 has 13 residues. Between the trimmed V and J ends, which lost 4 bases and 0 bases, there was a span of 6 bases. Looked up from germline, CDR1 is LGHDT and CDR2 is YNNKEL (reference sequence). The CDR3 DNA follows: TGTGCCAGCAGCCTCGAGTTGAACACTGAAGCTTTCTTT. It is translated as CASSLELNTEAFF.

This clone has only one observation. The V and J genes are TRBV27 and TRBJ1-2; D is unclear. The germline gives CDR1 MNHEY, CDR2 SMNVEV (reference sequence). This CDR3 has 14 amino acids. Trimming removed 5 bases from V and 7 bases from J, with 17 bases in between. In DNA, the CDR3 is TGTGCCAGCAGTCGCGGCGGGGAGCGAAGTGGCTACACCTTC. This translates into CASSRGGERSGYTF.

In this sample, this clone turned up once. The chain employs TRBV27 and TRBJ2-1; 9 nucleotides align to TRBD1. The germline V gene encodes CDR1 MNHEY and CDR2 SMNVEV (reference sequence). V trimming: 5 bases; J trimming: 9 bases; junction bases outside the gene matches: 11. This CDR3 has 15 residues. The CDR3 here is CASSRPGQGDFEQFF. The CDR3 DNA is TGTGCCAGCAGTCGACCGGGACAGGGAGATTTTGAGCAGTTCTTC.

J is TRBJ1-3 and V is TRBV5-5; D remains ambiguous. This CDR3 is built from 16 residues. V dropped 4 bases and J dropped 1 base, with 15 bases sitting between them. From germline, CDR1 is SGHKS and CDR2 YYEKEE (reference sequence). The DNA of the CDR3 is TGTGCCAGCAGCCCCAAGAGCGCGGCTTCTGGAAACACCATATATTTT. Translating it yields CASSPKSAASGNTIYF.

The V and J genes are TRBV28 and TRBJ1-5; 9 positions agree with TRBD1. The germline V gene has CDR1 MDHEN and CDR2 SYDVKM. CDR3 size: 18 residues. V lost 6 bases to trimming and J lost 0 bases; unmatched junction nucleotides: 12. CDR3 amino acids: CASRNVPGQGSSNQPQHF. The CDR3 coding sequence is TGTGCCAGCAGAAATGTCCCGGGACAGGGATCTAGCAATCAGCCCCAGCATTTT. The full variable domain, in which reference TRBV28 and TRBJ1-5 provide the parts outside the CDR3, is DVKVTQSSRYLVKRTGEKVFLECVQDMDHENMFWYRQDPGLGLRLIYFSYDVKMKEKGDIPEGYSVSREKKERFSLILESASTNQTSMYLCASRNVPGQGSSNQPQHFGDGTRLSIL.

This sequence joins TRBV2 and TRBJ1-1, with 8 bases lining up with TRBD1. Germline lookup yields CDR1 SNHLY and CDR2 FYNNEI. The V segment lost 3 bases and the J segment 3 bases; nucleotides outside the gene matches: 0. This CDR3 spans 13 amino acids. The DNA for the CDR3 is TGTGCCAGCAGTGAGGGACAGGACACTGAAGCTTTCTTT. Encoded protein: CASSEGQDTEAFF.

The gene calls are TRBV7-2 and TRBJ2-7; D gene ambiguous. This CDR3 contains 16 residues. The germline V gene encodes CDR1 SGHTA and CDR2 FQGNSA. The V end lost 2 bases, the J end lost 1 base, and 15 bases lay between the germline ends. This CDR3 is CASSLSPTPLSYEQYF. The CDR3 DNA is TGTGCCAGCAGCTTATCTCCAACTCCCTTATCCTACGAGCAGTACTTC.

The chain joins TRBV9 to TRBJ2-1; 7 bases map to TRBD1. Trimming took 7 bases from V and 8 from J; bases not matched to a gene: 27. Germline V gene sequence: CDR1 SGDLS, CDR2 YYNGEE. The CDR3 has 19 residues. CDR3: CASPAQLLLRDSFRHEQFF. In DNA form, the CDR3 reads TGTGCCAGCCCCGCACAATTACTCTTGAGGGACAGCTTCCGTCATGAGCAGTTCTTC.

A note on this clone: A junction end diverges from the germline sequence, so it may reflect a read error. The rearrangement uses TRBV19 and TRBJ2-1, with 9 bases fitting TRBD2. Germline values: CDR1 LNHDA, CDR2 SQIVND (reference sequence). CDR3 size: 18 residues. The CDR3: CASTAPAGGATDYNEQFF. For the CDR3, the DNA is TGTGCCAGTACCGCCCCAGCGGGAGGCGCGACGGACTACAACGAGCAGTTCTTC.

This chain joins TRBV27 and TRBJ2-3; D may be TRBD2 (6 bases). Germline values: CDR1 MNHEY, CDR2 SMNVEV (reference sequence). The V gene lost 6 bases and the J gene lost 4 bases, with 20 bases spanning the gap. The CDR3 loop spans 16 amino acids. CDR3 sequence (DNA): TGTGCCAGCAGCCCGGACTGGGGACTGAGCTCAGATACGCAGTATTTT. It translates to CASSPDWGLSSDTQYF.

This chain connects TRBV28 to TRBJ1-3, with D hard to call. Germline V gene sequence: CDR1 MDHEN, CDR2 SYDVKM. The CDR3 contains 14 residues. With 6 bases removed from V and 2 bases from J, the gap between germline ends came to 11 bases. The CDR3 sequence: CASSSRFPGNTIYF. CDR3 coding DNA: TGTGCCAGCAGCAGCAGGTTCCCTGGAAACACCATATATTTT.

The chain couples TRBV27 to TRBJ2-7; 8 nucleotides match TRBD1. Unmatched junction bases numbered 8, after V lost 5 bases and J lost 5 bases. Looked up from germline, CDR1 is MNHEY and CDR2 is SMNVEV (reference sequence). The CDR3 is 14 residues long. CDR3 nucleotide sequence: TGTGCCAGCAGTCAGGACAGGGCTTATGACGAGCAGTACTTC. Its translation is CASSQDRAYDEQYF.

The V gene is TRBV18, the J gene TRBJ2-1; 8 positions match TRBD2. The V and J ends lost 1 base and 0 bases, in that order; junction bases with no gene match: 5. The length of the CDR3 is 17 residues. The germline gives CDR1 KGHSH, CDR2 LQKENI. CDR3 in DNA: TGTGCCAGCTCACCACTAGCGGGGTCTAGCTCCTACAATGAGCAGTTCTTC. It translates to CASSPLAGSSSYNEQFF.

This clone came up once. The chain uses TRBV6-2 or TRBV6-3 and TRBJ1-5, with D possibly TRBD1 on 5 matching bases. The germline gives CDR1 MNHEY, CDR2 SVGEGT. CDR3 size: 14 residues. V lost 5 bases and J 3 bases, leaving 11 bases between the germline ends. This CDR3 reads CASSPRQFNQPQHF. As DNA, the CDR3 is TGTGCCAGCAGTCCACGACAGTTCAATCAGCCCCAGCATTTT.

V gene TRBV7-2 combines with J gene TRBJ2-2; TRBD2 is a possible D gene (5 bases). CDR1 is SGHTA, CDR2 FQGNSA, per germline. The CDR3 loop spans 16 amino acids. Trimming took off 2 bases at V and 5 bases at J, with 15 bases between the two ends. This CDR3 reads CASSLSGGSGTGELFF. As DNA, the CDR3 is TGTGCCAGCAGCTTAAGCGGTGGGAGTGGAACCGGGGAGCTGTTTTTT.

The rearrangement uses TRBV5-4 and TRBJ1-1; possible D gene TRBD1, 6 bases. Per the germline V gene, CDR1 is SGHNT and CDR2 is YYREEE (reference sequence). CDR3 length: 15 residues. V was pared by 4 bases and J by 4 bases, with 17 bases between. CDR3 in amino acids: CASSLRGTETTEAFF. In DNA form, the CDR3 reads TGTGCCAGCAGCCTCAGGGGAACTGAGACCACTGAAGCTTTCTTT.

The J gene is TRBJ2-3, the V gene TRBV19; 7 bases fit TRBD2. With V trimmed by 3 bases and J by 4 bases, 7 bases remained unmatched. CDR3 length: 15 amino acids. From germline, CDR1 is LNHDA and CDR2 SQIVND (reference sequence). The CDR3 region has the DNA TGTGCCAGTAGTATGGGGCGGGAGAGAGCAGATACGCAGTATTTT. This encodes CASSMGRERADTQYF.

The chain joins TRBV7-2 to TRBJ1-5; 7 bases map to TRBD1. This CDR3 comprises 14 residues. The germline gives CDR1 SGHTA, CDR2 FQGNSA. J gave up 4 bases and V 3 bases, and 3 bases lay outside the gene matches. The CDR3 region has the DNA TGTGCCAGCAGCTTGACAGGGCCGAATCAGCCCCAGCATTTT. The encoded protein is CASSLTGPNQPQHF.

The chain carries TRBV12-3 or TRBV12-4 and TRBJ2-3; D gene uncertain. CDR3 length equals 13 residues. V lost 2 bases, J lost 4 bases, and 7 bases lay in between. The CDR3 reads CASSLSEADTQYF. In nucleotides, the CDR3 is TGTGCCAGCAGTTTATCTGAGGCAGATACGCAGTATTTT.

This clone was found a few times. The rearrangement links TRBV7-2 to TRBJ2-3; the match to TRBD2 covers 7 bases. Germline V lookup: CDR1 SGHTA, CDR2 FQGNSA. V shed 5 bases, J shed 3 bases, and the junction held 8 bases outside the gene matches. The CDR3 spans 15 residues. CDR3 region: CASSLKRDGTDTQYF. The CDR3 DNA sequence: TGTGCCAGCAGCCTTAAGCGGGATGGGACAGATACGCAGTATTTT.

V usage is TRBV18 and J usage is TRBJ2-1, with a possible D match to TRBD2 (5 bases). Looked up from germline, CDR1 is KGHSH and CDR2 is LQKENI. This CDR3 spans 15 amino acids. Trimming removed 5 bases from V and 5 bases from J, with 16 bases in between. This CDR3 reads CASSEALPGNNEQFF. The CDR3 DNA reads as TGTGCCAGCTCAGAAGCGCTCCCCGGGAACAATGAGCAGTTCTTC.